At least ten counts were recorded for the clone carrying this T cell receptor beta chain. Its antigen remains unidentified. Building the TCR beta libraries relied on iRepertoire HTBI primers, and CDR3 regions underwent Arm-PCR. TCRdb reprocessed the multiplex PCR reads with MiXCR, giving one entry per CDR3 protein. The data hold roughly 400,000 distinct CDR3 sequences, with 21% observed a single time. After removal of 5 bases from V and 8 bases from J, the junction contained 12 bases not matched to a gene. CDR1 is DFQATT and CDR2 is SNEGSKA in the germline V gene (reference sequence). CDR3 length: 13 amino acids. The sample's time point: persistent/refractory GD, antithyroid drugs over 5 years with positive TRAb. RNA extracted from PBMCs served as the sequencing template. The data stem from a study of regulatory T cells in long-lasting Graves disease. Overall study results and limits: TCR diversity in persistent Graves' patients was below that of newly diagnosed ones. Newly diagnosed disease favored TRBV20-1 and TRBJ2-1 over persistent disease.

J is TRBJ2-7 and V is TRBV20-1; 7 bases line up with TRBD1. This clonotype was obtained from a female donor with Graves disease. The sample here was peripheral blood mononuclear cells (PBMCs), taken when the disease was refractory, from a patient treated with antithyroid drugs. The CDR3 is CSAVSGTAAKQYF. As DNA, the CDR3 is TGCAGTGCTGTATCCGGGACAGCGGCCAAGCAGTACTTC.